A single sample gave rise to the 31 T cell receptor beta chains below, sequenced in a study of blood T cells in healthy people across ages. PCR was performed a second time for 7 to 11 cycles using a sample-barcoded 5' primer and a J-beta primer mix. TCRdb processed the 5' RACE reads anew with MiXCR; each CDR3 protein has one entry. The data contain approximately 730,000 distinct CDR3 sequences, 50% to 65% of them seen just once; the ten biggest clones take up roughly 40%. The sample comprised blood. The receptor set was obtained from a man at least 80 years old in good health.

This clonotype was recorded once. The genes are TRBV7-9 and TRBJ1-4, with D hard to call. The germline V gene has CDR1 SEHNR and CDR2 FQNEAQ (reference sequence). The CDR3 consists of 14 residues. Trimming stripped 1 base from V and 4 bases from J, with 7 bases between. The CDR3 DNA follows: TGTGCCAGCAGCTTAGGGGAGTATAATGAAAAACTGTTTTTT. It is translated as CASSLGEYNEKLFF.

This chain uses TRBV18 with TRBJ2-1; 7 bases are a match to TRBD1. This CDR3 spans 21 amino acids. After removal of 2 bases from V and 8 bases from J, the junction contained 27 bases not matched to a gene. The V gene's germline CDR1 is KGHSH and CDR2 LQKENI. The CDR3 DNA sequence: TGTGCCAGCTCACCAAGGCGGACAGGAGGAGAACGTACGAAAGTTTACGATGAGCAGTTCTTC. It codes for CASSPRRTGGERTKVYDEQFF.

CDR3 region: CASSSYLGAGAFF. CDR3 nucleotides: TGTGCCAGCAGCTCCTACTTGGGCGCTGGAGCTTTCTTT. The chain joins TRBV12-3 or TRBV12-4 to TRBJ1-1, with no clear D. V was clipped by 6 bases and J by 10 bases, with 18 bases between them. The CDR3 loop spans 13 amino acids.

This clonotype has a handful of counts. The chain has TRBV7-8 and TRBJ2-7, with D perhaps assigned TRBD1 or TRBD2 (6 bases each). The CDR3 sequence is 13 residues long. The germline CDR1 and CDR2 sequences are SGHVS and FQNEAQ. The V gene lost 0 bases and the J gene lost 7 bases, with 10 bases spanning the gap. Here the CDR3 reads CASSLARRGEQYF. The CDR3 DNA reads as TGTGCCAGCAGCTTAGCGCGGAGGGGGGAGCAGTACTTC.

Only a few counts were recorded for this clonotype. This chain links TRBV29-1 with TRBJ1-2, with 8 bases lining up with TRBD1. The V gene end was trimmed by 4 bases and the J gene end by 6 bases; junction bases not matched to a gene: 1. Germline CDR1 and CDR2: SQVTM and ANQGSEA. The CDR3 is 11 amino acids. The CDR3 protein is CSVAGGHGYTF. Written as DNA, the CDR3 is TGCAGCGTTGCAGGGGGCCATGGCTACACCTTC. The variable domain in full, with the rest retrieved from reference TRBV29-1 and TRBJ1-2, is SAVISQKPSRDICQRGTSLTIQCQVDSQVTMMFWYRQQPGQSLTLIATANQGSEATYESGFVIDKFPISRPNLTFSTLTVSNMSPEDSSIYLCSVAGGHGYTFGSGTRLTVV.

The V gene is TRBV2, the J gene TRBJ2-5; TRBD2 matches at 10 bases. J lost 4 bases, V lost 3 bases, and 11 bases had no gene match. CDR3 length: 17 amino acids. Germline V gene data show CDR1 as SNHLY and CDR2 as FYNNEI. The CDR3 reads CASSDGGLAILGETQYF. In nucleotides, the CDR3 is TGTGCCAGCAGTGATGGGGGACTAGCGATTCTTGGAGAGACCCAGTACTTC.

J is TRBJ2-5 and V is TRBV7-6; no reliable D call. The germline gives CDR1 SGHVS, CDR2 FNYEAQ. This CDR3 region has 14 residues. Trimming removed 2 bases from V and 4 bases from J, with 11 bases in between. CDR3 coding DNA: TGTGCCAGCAGCTTAAATTCATATGCAGAGACCCAGTACTTC. Protein: CASSLNSYAETQYF.

This clonotype came up a few times. The chain uses TRBV6-6 and TRBJ2-5; the match to TRBD2 covers 14 bases. The J call may not be correct, given that the DNA end is closer to TRBJ2-4. The CDR3 has 17 residues. Germline CDR1 is MNHNY and CDR2 is SVGAGI (reference sequence). The CDR3 protein is CASSWTSGGKGKNIQYF. The CDR3 nucleotides are TGTGCCAGCAGTTGGACTAGCGGGGGGAAAGGCAAAAACATTCAGTACTTC.

The gene calls are TRBV12-3 or TRBV12-4 and TRBJ1-2, with 10 bases lining up with TRBD1. Trimming at V came to 4 bases and at J to 6 bases, leaving 8 bases not matched to a gene. The CDR3 is 15 amino acids. CDR3 sequence (DNA): TGTGCCAGCAGTTCTCCTGGGACAGGGGAGGATGGCTACACCTTC. It yields the protein CASSSPGTGEDGYTF.

The chain is built from TRBV5-6 and TRBJ1-5; the D gene is possibly TRBD1 (5 bases). Trimming pared 4 bases from V and 4 bases from J, leaving 15 bases between. This CDR3 contains 15 residues. Germline V gene sequence: CDR1 SGHDT, CDR2 YYEEEE. CDR3 coding DNA: TGTGCCAGCAGCCGCGGGGGGGGAGCGAATCAGCCCCAGCATTTT. Its translation is CASSRGGGANQPQHF.

V and J are TRBV2 and TRBJ2-2; D uncertain. The CDR3 contains 15 residues. CDR1 SNHLY and CDR2 FYNNEI come from the germline V gene. The ends were cut back, 6 bases at V and 2 bases at J, with 13 bases in the middle. The CDR3, as DNA: TGTGCCAGCAGGGGCGTAGGCCGAAACACCGGGGAGCTGTTTTTT. Its translation is CASRGVGRNTGELFF.

This clonotype appeared a few times. The J gene is TRBJ1-1, the V gene TRBV25-1, with TRBD1 as a possible D gene (6 bases). Trimming removed 1 base from V and 2 bases from J, with 14 bases in between. The CDR3 length is 16 residues. Germline V lookup: CDR1 MGHDK, CDR2 SYGVNS. Here the CDR3 DNA reads TGTGCCAGCAGTGAATTGGGGGCGCGGGAAAACACTGAAGCTTTCTTT. Its translation is CASSELGARENTEAFF.

The sample holds a few counts of this clonotype. The chain employs TRBV5-1 and TRBJ2-7, with 8 bases lining up with TRBD1. The CDR3 contains 14 residues. V gave up 1 base and J gave up 3 bases; unmatched junction bases: 3. Germline V gives CDR1 SGHRS, CDR2 YFSETQ. The CDR3, as DNA: TGCGCCAGCAGCTTGTTTACAGGGGGCTACGAGCAGTACTTC. This translates into CASSLFTGGYEQYF. Full variable domain (remainder filled in from reference TRBV5-1 and TRBJ2-7): KAGVTQTPRYLIKTRGQQVTLSCSPISGHRSVSWYQQTPGQGLQFLFEYFSETQRNKGNFPGRFSGRQFSNSRSEMNVSTLELGDSALYLCASSLFTGGYEQYFGPGTRLTVT.

This clonotype has only a few counts. The chain recombines TRBV12-3 or TRBV12-4 with TRBJ1-2; no reliable D call. The CDR3 totals 13 residues. The germline V and J ends were trimmed by 2 bases and 3 bases, with 7 bases remaining between them. CDR3 sequence: CASSLPPDYGYTF. The CDR3 DNA reads TGTGCCAGCAGTTTACCCCCAGACTATGGCTACACCTTC.

The V gene is TRBV5-5, the J gene TRBJ2-2; maybe TRBD2 (6 bases). V lost 1 base and J 6 bases, leaving 19 bases between the germline ends. The CDR3 is made up of 17 amino acids. Germline V gives CDR1 SGHKS, CDR2 YYEKEE (reference sequence). The CDR3 loop reads CASSLKWAAGLAGELFF. Written as DNA, the CDR3 is TGTGCCAGCAGCTTGAAATGGGCAGCGGGTTTGGCCGGGGAGCTGTTTTTT.

The chain carries TRBV29-1 and TRBJ1-2, with 8 bases aligning to TRBD1. The CDR3 contains 13 residues. Looked up from germline, CDR1 is SQVTM and CDR2 is ANQGSEA. The V segment lost 4 bases and the J segment 4 bases; nucleotides outside the gene matches: 5. The CDR3 bases are TGCAGCGTTGCCCCCGGGACAGGCTATGGCTACACCTTC. Protein: CSVAPGTGYGYTF.

The chain recombines TRBV20-1 with TRBJ2-7, with TRBD2 identical over 13 bases. The CDR3 covers 15 residues. Looked up from germline, CDR1 is DFQATT and CDR2 is SNEGSKA (reference sequence). After removal of 3 bases from V and 7 bases from J, the junction contained 9 bases not matched to a gene. The CDR3 reads CSASDTSGRVQEQYF. For the CDR3, the DNA is TGCAGTGCTAGCGACACTAGCGGGAGGGTTCAGGAGCAGTACTTC.

This chain links TRBV15 with TRBJ1-3; D is uncertain. V shed 3 bases and J shed 0 bases, with 12 bases lying between them. Per germline, CDR1 LNHNV and CDR2 YYDKDF (reference sequence). The CDR3 runs 16 residues. For the CDR3, the DNA is TGTGCCACCAGCAGGTCTGTGGGGAGCTCTGGAAACACCATATATTTT. This translates into CATSRSVGSSGNTIYF.

There are a few counts of this clonotype. The rearrangement uses TRBV15 and TRBJ2-7; D gene ambiguous. V lost 0 bases to trimming and J lost 0 bases, with 6 bases between them. This CDR3 has 14 residues. Per the germline V gene, CDR1 is LNHNV and CDR2 is YYDKDF (reference sequence). The CDR3: CATSREGSSYEQYF. The CDR3 nucleotides read TGTGCCACCAGCAGAGAAGGCAGCTCCTACGAGCAGTACTTC.

The rearrangement links TRBV7-6 to TRBJ1-5; D call uncertain. The germline V gene has CDR1 SGHVS and CDR2 FNYEAQ. The CDR3 consists of 16 residues. Trimming shortened V by 4 bases and J by 0 bases, and 13 bases separated the two germline ends. The CDR3, as DNA: TGTGCCAGCAGCTCGGATGCCAGCTATAGCAATCAGCCCCAGCATTTT. Amino acids: CASSSDASYSNQPQHF.

This clonotype has a handful of counts. This sequence joins TRBV20-1 and TRBJ2-3; TRBD2 matches at 11 bases. CDR3 length: 13 amino acids. The V gene's germline CDR1 is DFQATT and CDR2 SNEGSKA (reference sequence). Unmatched junction bases numbered 2, after V lost 5 bases and J lost 4 bases. In DNA form, the CDR3 reads TGCAGTGCTCAACTAGCGGGAGCAGATACGCAGTATTTT. This encodes CSAQLAGADTQYF.

In its sample, this clonotype was seen once. A single base separates this from a much larger clone, so it may be a read error. The V gene is TRBV29-1, the J gene TRBJ2-5, with 9 bases aligning to TRBD1. V dropped 8 bases and J dropped 11; count of bases not matched to a gene: 18. This CDR3 spans 14 amino acids. Germline V gene data show CDR1 as SQVTM and CDR2 as ANQGSEA. The CDR3 loop is CSYLTGQGFNEQYF. CDR3 DNA sequence: TGCAGCTACCTGACGGGACAGGGATTCAATGAGCAGTACTTC.

The CDR3 protein is CASSPRREPGTDTQYF. The CDR3 DNA is TGTGCCAGCTCACCAAGGCGGGAGCCGGGTACTGATACGCAGTATTTT. This chain joins TRBV18 and TRBJ2-3; 7 nucleotides line up with TRBD2. The CDR3 has 16 residues. Trimming at V came to 2 bases and at J to 6 bases, leaving 11 bases not matched to a gene. The germline CDR1 and CDR2 sequences are KGHSH and LQKENI.

The V and J genes are TRBV7-2 and TRBJ2-1, with D perhaps matching TRBD1 (6 bases). This CDR3 is 13 amino acids long. Germline assignment: CDR1 SGHTA and CDR2 FQGNSA. V was pared by 8 bases and J by 2 bases, with 10 bases between. As DNA, the CDR3 is TGTGCCAGCTCTCAGGGGACCTACAATGAGCAGTTCTTC. This sequence encodes CASSQGTYNEQFF.

The genes are TRBV27 and TRBJ2-3; TRBD1 aligns across 9 bases. Germline V lookup: CDR1 MNHEY, CDR2 SMNVEV (reference sequence). Losses at the gene ends were 6 bases for V and 6 bases for J; bases not matched to a gene: 13. The CDR3 runs 16 residues. The CDR3 protein is CASRHSAGQGWDTQYF. CDR3 sequence (DNA): TGTGCCAGCAGGCATTCTGCGGGACAGGGTTGGGATACGCAGTATTTT.

The chain links TRBV7-3 to TRBJ2-5; 8 bases match TRBD1. The end of the DNA fits TRBJ2-1 better, so the J call may be wrong. This CDR3 spans 14 amino acids. CDR1 is SGHTA and CDR2 is FQGTGA in the germline V gene. This CDR3 reads CASSPTGGQETQFF. Here the CDR3 DNA reads TGTGCCAGCAGCCCCACAGGGGGGCAAGAGACCCAGTTCTTC.

This chain links TRBV5-6 with TRBJ2-5; perhaps TRBD2 as D (5 bases). Germline lookup yields CDR1 SGHDT and CDR2 YYEEEE. Trimming left V 0 bases short and J 5 bases short, with 11 bases between. The length of the CDR3 is 14 residues. The CDR3 coding sequence is TGTGCCAGCAGCTTGGGGGGAGTGTTCGAGACCCAGTACTTC. This codes for CASSLGGVFETQYF.

V gene TRBV5-6 combines with J gene TRBJ2-7; 10 positions match TRBD2. Germline-derived CDR1 and CDR2 are SGHDT and YYEEEE. CDR3 length equals 15 residues. V lost 0 bases, J lost 5 bases, and 5 bases stayed unmatched. CDR3: CASSLALAGAHEQYF. The CDR3 nucleotides are TGTGCCAGCAGCTTGGCCCTAGCGGGAGCCCACGAGCAGTACTTC.

Remarks on this clonotype: Germline and junction disagree at one end, which may indicate a read error. V is TRBV7-2 and J is TRBJ2-7; no firm D call. In germline, CDR1 is SGHTA, CDR2 FQGNSA. The CDR3 length is 12 residues. CDR3 sequence: CVSSAADHEQYF. The CDR3, as DNA: TGTGTCAGCAGCGCCGCCGACCACGAGCAGTACTTC. The full variable domain, rest sourced from reference TRBV7-2 and TRBJ2-7, is GAGVSQSPSNKVTEKGKDVELRCDPISGHTALYWYRQSLGQGLEFLIYFQGNSAPDKSGLPSDRFSAERTGGSVSTLTIQRTQQEDSAVYLCVSSAADHEQYFGPGTRLTVT.

The CDR3: CASSSRGRDYQETQYF. The CDR3, as DNA: TGCGCCAGCAGCTCGCGGGGCAGGGATTACCAAGAGACCCAGTACTTC. V usage is TRBV5-1 and J usage is TRBJ2-5, with D perhaps matching TRBD2 (6 bases). V was trimmed by 3 bases and J by 0 bases, leaving 15 bases between them. Germline V gene lookup returns CDR1 SGHRS and CDR2 YFSETQ. The CDR3 totals 16 residues. Together with reference TRBV5-1 and TRBJ2-5, the CDR3 gives the full variable domain: KAGVTQTPRYLIKTRGQQVTLSCSPISGHRSVSWYQQTPGQGLQFLFEYFSETQRNKGNFPGRFSGRQFSNSRSEMNVSTLELGDSALYLCASSSRGRDYQETQYFGPGTRLLVL.

The J gene is TRBJ1-1, the V gene TRBV7-2, with D uncertain. Germline CDR1 reads SGHTA; CDR2 reads FQGNSA. Trimming shortened V by 4 bases and J by 0 bases, and 15 bases separated the two germline ends. CDR3 length equals 16 residues. This CDR3 reads CASSSLGVTMNTEAFF. The CDR3, as DNA: TGTGCCAGCAGCTCCCTCGGGGTCACCATGAACACTGAAGCTTTCTTT.